The count of the clone carrying this T cell receptor (beta chain) is one. The antigen remains unidentified. Some clones are missing from TCRdb's copy, which holds only in-frame ones; the method was immunoSEQ multiplex PCR. The sample records 55,000 to 65,000 clones, over 75% being singletons. These data come from a study of T cell responses to AZD1222 COVID-19 vaccine. Notes on the study in general: Spike-specific TCR repertoires showed rising breadth and depth after two AZD1222 doses. Unmutated variant regions are reportedly targeted by nearly half of spike-specific TCRs.

The CDR3 loop spans 12 amino acids. V was clipped by 6 bases and J by 4 bases, with 9 bases between them. The germline V gene encodes CDR1 WNHNN and CDR2 SYGVQD (reference sequence). The material sequenced was peripheral blood, taken on day 0 of AZD1222 vaccination. This TCR derives from an adult in good health. The chain recombines TRBV10-1 with TRBJ1-2, with D unresolved. The CDR3 loop is CASRGKGYGYTF. The CDR3 bases are TGCGCCAGCAGGGGTAAGGGCTATGGCTACACCTTC.